The clone carrying this T cell receptor beta chain was counted a few times. Its matching antigen is unknown. TCRdb called the RT-PCR reads again in MiXCR, with one record for every CDR3 protein. The data contain about 500,000 distinct CDR3 sequences, approximately 17% of them singletons. This sample is part of a study of response to subunit inactivated influenza vaccine. CDR1 and CDR2 (germline): SGHAT, FQDESV (reference sequence). The V and J ends lost 8 bases and 6 bases, in that order; junction bases with no gene match: 17. This CDR3 region has 17 residues. Broader study findings: Each seasonal flu vaccination may recruit only limited new T cells, authors suggested.

The TCR originated in a man aged 50 to 69 who received an inactivated influenza vaccine. The rearrangement links TRBV11-1 to TRBJ2-2; 8 bases fit TRBD2. The specimen comprised CD4+ T cells sorted from PBMCs, sampled less than 30 months after vaccination. The CDR3 protein is CASQRTSGRTRAGELFF. The CDR3 coding sequence is TGTGCCAGCCAAAGAACTAGCGGCAGAACGCGGGCCGGGGAGCTGTTTTTT. The full variable domain, in which reference TRBV11-1 and TRBJ2-2 provide the parts outside the CDR3, is EAEVAQSPRYKITEKSQAVAFWCDPISGHATLYWYRQILGQGPELLVQFQDESVVDDSQLPKDRFSAERLKGVDSTLKIQPAELGDSAMYLCASQRTSGRTRAGELFFGEGSRLTVL.